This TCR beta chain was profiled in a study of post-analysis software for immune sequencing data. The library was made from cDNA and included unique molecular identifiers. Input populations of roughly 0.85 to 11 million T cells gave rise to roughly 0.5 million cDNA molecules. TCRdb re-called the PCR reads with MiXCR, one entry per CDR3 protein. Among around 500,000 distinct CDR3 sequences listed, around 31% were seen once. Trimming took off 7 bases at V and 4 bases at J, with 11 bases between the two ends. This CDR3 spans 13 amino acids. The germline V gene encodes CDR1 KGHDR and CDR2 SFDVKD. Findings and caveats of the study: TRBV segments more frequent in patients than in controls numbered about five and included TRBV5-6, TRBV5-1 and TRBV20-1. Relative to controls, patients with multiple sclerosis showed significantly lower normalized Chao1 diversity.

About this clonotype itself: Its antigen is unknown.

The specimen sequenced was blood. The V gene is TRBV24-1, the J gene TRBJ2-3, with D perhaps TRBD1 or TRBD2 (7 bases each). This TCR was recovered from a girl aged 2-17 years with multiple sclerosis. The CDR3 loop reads CATSPGGADTQYF. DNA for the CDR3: TGTGCCACCAGCCCAGGGGGGGCAGATACGCAGTATTTT.